This T cell receptor (beta chain) was retrieved from a study of shared clonotypes between healthy human individuals. The study's findings and limits: It was observed that roughly 5.5% of naive CD4 clonotypes were shared across a handful of donors.

The donor population consisted of healthy HIV-negative adults with no recent acute infections or vaccinations. It was into CD45RA+ naive and CD45RA-negative memory subsets that the CD4+ cells were split. Concerning this clone itself: Its antigen is undetermined.

The V end lost 3 bases, the J end lost 3 bases, and 10 bases lay between the germline ends. Germline loops: CDR1 SEHNR, CDR2 FQNEAQ (reference sequence). The CDR3 is made up of 14 amino acids. Per the authors' pipeline: As immunoSEQ supplied junction-only sequences (without quality scores), filtering differed. Repertoires were generated with immunoSEQ multiplex PCR, while TCRdb's copy carries only in-frame clones and drops some. From that table come the V and J calls and clone size; the DNA was used to work out D and trimming. Here the sample spans hundreds of thousands of clones, roughly 72% being singletons.

The source material was memory CD4+ T cells sorted from blood. Subset noted: CD45RA-negative fraction. The V and J genes are TRBV7-9 and TRBJ2-3; no reliable D call. The TCR was taken from a woman aged 30 to 39 in good health. DNA of the CDR3: TGTGCCAGCAGCTTTACCCCGGCGACAGATACGCAGTATTTT. Residues: CASSFTPATDTQYF.